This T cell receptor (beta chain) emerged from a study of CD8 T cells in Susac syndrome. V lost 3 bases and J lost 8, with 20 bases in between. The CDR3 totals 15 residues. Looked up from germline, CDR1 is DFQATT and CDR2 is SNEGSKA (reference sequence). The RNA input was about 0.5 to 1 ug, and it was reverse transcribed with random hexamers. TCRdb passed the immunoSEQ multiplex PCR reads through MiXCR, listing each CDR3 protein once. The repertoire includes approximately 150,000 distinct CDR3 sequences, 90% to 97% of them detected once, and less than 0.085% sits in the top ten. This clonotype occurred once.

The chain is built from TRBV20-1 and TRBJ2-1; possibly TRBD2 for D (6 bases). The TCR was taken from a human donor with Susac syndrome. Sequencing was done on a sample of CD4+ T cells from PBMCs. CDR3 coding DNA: TGCAGTGCTAGGGGAGGCGGATCTTCTCGGGATGAGCAGTTCTTC. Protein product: CSARGGGSSRDEQFF.